This note documents a single T cell receptor beta chain sequence. Its antigen is still unknown. Sequencing used immunoSEQ multiplex PCR; TCRdb keeps in-frame clones, though not all of them. The data show about 52,000 clones, around 80% seen once. This entry is derived from a study of a mutant IDH1 vaccine in newly diagnosed glioma. About the research overall: Earlier care involved radiotherapy, temozolomide, or both, and the majority received both.

As for time point: week 47, end of study. The vaccine gave 300 ug of a 20-mer mutant IDH1 peptide subcutaneously per dose. At weeks 1, 3, 5, 7, 11, 15, 19 and 23, patients received a vaccination, eight in all. New WHO grade 3 or 4 astrocytomas that were IDH1-mutant and ATRX-lost had been found in donors. Sequenced here: PBMCs, sampled from a glioma patient whose treatment included an IDH1 peptide vaccine. This receptor was identified in a woman in her thirties or forties with glioma. Some clones in this sample may be carry-over from other donors' samples.

The CDR3 spells CASSFDRSNSPLHF. The CDR3 DNA reads TGCGCCAGCAGCTTTGACAGGTCTAATTCACCCCTCCACTTT. The V gene is TRBV5-1, the J gene TRBJ1-6, with D possibly being TRBD1 (6 bases). The CDR3 has 14 amino acids. Germline V gives CDR1 SGHRS, CDR2 YFSETQ. V was pared by 2 bases and J by 6 bases, with 9 bases between.